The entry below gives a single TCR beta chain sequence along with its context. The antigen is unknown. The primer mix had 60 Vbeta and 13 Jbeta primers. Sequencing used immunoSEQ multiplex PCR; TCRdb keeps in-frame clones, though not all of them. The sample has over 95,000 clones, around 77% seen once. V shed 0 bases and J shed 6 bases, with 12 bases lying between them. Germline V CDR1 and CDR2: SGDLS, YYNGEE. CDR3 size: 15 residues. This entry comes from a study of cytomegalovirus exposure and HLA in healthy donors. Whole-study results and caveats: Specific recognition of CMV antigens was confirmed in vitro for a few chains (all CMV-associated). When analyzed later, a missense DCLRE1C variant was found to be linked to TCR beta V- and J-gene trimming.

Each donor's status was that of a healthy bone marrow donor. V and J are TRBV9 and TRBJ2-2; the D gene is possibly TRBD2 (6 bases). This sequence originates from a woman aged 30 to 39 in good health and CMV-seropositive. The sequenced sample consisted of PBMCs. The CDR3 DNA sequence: TGTGCCAGCAGCGTAGCGGGAGATGTCTCCGGGGAGCTGTTTTTT. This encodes CASSVAGDVSGELFF.